This T cell receptor beta chain was sequenced in a study of long-term antiretroviral therapy in people with HIV. A v3.0 immunoSEQ assay was performed at survey level. This table comes from immunoSEQ multiplex PCR, and its TCRdb copy is limited to in-frame clones, with some not included. This sample carries over 15,000 clones, about 80% of them seen once, and the ten largest clones take around 10%. With 5 bases clipped from V and 5 bases from J, the junction kept 2 bases outside the gene matches. CDR1 SGHVS and CDR2 FNYEAQ come from the germline V gene. This CDR3 has 13 amino acids. The receptor was isolated from a woman between 40 and 55 years old with HIV. The chain uses TRBV7-6 and TRBJ2-2, with 7 bases matching TRBD2. The sequencing used unsorted PBMCs, collected 0.2 years after starting antiretroviral therapy. This CDR3 reads CASSPGRTGELFF. CDR3 DNA: TGTGCCAGCAGCCCCGGGAGGACCGGGGAGCTGTTTTTT.